These 17 T cell receptor beta chains were all obtained from the same sample, sequenced in a study of blood T cell repertoires in COVID-19. Measured with immunoSEQ multiplex PCR; TCRdb has only the in-frame clones, and not every one. The table shows some 240,000 clones, with roughly 80% occurring only once. The specimen was PBMCs or T cells enriched from blood (not recorded which). These receptors all stem from a middle-aged man who had recovered from COVID-19.

J is TRBJ2-7 and V is TRBV28; 7 bases fit TRBD1. CDR3 size: 14 residues. J gave up 3 bases and V 7 bases, and 9 bases lay outside the gene matches. CDR1 and CDR2 (germline): MDHEN, SYDVKM. CDR3 amino acids: CASNRLGQIYEQYF. CDR3 DNA sequence: TGTGCCAGCAACCGCTTGGGACAGATCTACGAGCAGTACTTC.

The chain uses TRBV27 and TRBJ2-2; 7 positions match TRBD1. CDR1 is MNHEY and CDR2 is SMNVEV in the germline V gene (reference sequence). This CDR3 spans 15 amino acids. The V segment lost 3 bases and the J segment 7 bases; nucleotides outside the gene matches: 8. This chain's CDR3 is CASSFPDRVNGELFF. The CDR3, as DNA: TGTGCCAGCAGTTTCCCCGACAGGGTGAACGGGGAGCTGTTTTTT.

V is TRBV5-4 and J is TRBJ2-5; D is possibly TRBD1 (6 bases). Germline CDR1 SGHNT, CDR2 YYREEE (reference sequence). The V gene lost 2 bases and the J gene lost 1 base, with 9 bases spanning the gap. The CDR3 runs to 14 residues. The CDR3 region is CASSFLTGQETQYF. CDR3 coding DNA: TGTGCCAGCAGCTTCCTGACAGGCCAAGAGACCCAGTACTTC. The full variable domain, in which reference TRBV5-4 and TRBJ2-5 provide the parts outside the CDR3, is ETGVTQSPTHLIKTRGQQVTLRCSSQSGHNTVSWYQQALGQGPQFIFQYYREEENGRGNFPPRFSGLQFPNYSSELNVNALELDDSALYLCASSFLTGQETQYFGPGTRLLVL.

The CDR3 DNA sequence: TGTGCCAGCAGTTTGACAGGGAGCGGTGGCTACACCTTC. Translated, it gives CASSLTGSGGYTF. The genes are TRBV12-3 or TRBV12-4 and TRBJ1-2; 7 nucleotides match TRBD1. CDR3 size: 13 residues. J gave up 7 bases and V 3 bases, and 5 bases lay outside the gene matches.

The J gene is TRBJ2-7, the V gene TRBV27, with D possibly being TRBD2 (6 bases). The germline V and J ends were trimmed by 3 bases and 7 bases, with 7 bases remaining between them. CDR3 length equals 11 residues. Looked up from germline, CDR1 is MNHEY and CDR2 is SMNVEV (reference sequence). The CDR3 region is CASSLGGEQYF. The CDR3 DNA sequence: TGTGCCAGCAGTTTGGGAGGAGAGCAGTACTTC.

Only one count was recorded for this clone. The chain carries TRBV28 and TRBJ1-1, with 12 bases lining up with TRBD1. The V segment lost 2 bases and the J segment 5 bases; nucleotides outside the gene matches: 6. CDR1 and CDR2 (germline): MDHEN, SYDVKM. The CDR3 is made up of 16 amino acids. Here the CDR3 reads CASSLGGDRGRTEAFF. CDR3 DNA: TGTGCCAGCAGTTTAGGGGGGGACAGGGGGCGGACTGAAGCTTTCTTT.

This clone has more than one count but fewer than ten. V usage is TRBV6-5 and J usage is TRBJ2-7; 7 nucleotides agree with TRBD2. This CDR3 spans 12 amino acids. The germline gives CDR1 MNHEY, CDR2 SVGAGI. J gave up 9 bases and V 5 bases, and 7 bases lay outside the gene matches. CDR3 sequence (DNA): TGTGCCAGCAGTCCCCTGGGGGAGGGGCAGTACTTC. Protein: CASSPLGEGQYF.

This clone has only a few counts. The genes are TRBV27 and TRBJ2-7; 9 positions agree with TRBD1. The CDR3 has 14 residues. Unmatched junction bases numbered 4, after V lost 4 bases and J lost 3 bases. CDR1 and CDR2 from the germline V gene are MNHEY and SMNVEV (reference sequence). The CDR3 loop is CASSSPGQGYEQYF. The CDR3, as DNA: TGTGCCAGCAGTTCCCCGGGACAGGGCTACGAGCAGTACTTC.

The chain links TRBV2 to TRBJ2-3; 8 nucleotides align to TRBD2. The CDR3 totals 15 residues. V shed 4 bases, J shed 4 bases, and the junction held 7 bases outside the gene matches. Germline V CDR1 and CDR2: SNHLY, FYNNEI. The CDR3 loop is CASSGGAAGADTQYF. The DNA of the CDR3 is TGTGCCAGCAGTGGGGGGGCAGCGGGGGCAGATACGCAGTATTTT.

The chain couples TRBV24-1 to TRBJ2-5; TRBD1 aligns across 8 bases. CDR3 length: 17 residues. Germline values: CDR1 KGHDR, CDR2 SFDVKD. The V gene end was trimmed by 2 bases and the J gene end by 5 bases; junction bases not matched to a gene: 12. The chain's CDR3 is CATSDSDRGVKLETQYF. The CDR3 DNA reads TGTGCCACCAGTGATTCCGACAGGGGAGTTAAGTTGGAGACCCAGTACTTC.

This clone was observed a single time. V is TRBV9 and J is TRBJ1-2; D uncertain. Looked up from germline, CDR1 is SGDLS and CDR2 is YYNGEE. This CDR3 is 11 amino acids long. Trimming cost V 3 bases and J 8 bases, with 8 bases left between them. The CDR3 bases are TGTGCCAGCAGCGACCCGGGGGGCTACACCTTC. This encodes CASSDPGGYTF.

This clone has more than one count but fewer than ten. The gene calls are TRBV19 and TRBJ1-2; D is unclear. Per the germline V gene, CDR1 is LNHDA and CDR2 is SQIVND (reference sequence). This CDR3 contains 14 residues. V was clipped by 2 bases and J by 4 bases, with 11 bases between them. For the CDR3, the DNA is TGTGCCAGTAGTATAACGCAGTCAACCTATGGCTACACCTTC. Its protein product is CASSITQSTYGYTF.

The chain links TRBV9 to TRBJ2-7, with TRBD2 matching 9 bases. Germline V gene sequence: CDR1 SGDLS, CDR2 YYNGEE. CDR3 length: 19 amino acids. Unmatched junction bases numbered 13, after V lost 0 bases and J lost 0 bases. CDR3 DNA sequence: TGTGCCAGCAGCGTAGCCCCGACGCTAGCGGGGTGGGCCTCCTACGAGCAGTACTTC. Encoded protein: CASSVAPTLAGWASYEQYF.

This clone was seen a single time. The V gene is TRBV11-1, the J gene TRBJ1-1, with D possibly matching TRBD1 (5 bases). V lost 3 bases to trimming and J lost 4 bases, with 6 bases between them. The germline gives CDR1 SGHAT, CDR2 FQDESV (reference sequence). The CDR3 length is 12 residues. The CDR3 DNA sequence: TGTGCCAGCAGCTTCCAGGGCACTGAAGCTTTCTTT. Residues: CASSFQGTEAFF. Together with reference TRBV11-1 and TRBJ1-1, the CDR3 gives the full variable domain: EAEVAQSPRYKITEKSQAVAFWCDPISGHATLYWYRQILGQGPELLVQFQDESVVDDSQLPKDRFSAERLKGVDSTLKIQPAELGDSAMYLCASSFQGTEAFFGQGTRLTVV.

V and J are TRBV5-5 and TRBJ1-2; D uncertain. The V end was cut by 4 bases, the J end by 2 bases, with 15 bases between. CDR1 is SGHKS, CDR2 YYEKEE, per germline (reference sequence). The length of the CDR3 is 15 residues. DNA for the CDR3: TGTGCCAGCAGCCCTTCCGCGGGGTTGAACTATGGCTACACCTTC. Translation: CASSPSAGLNYGYTF.

This chain joins TRBV18 and TRBJ1-2; TRBD1 might be the D (5 bases). Germline V gene lookup returns CDR1 KGHSH and CDR2 LQKENI. CDR3 size: 15 residues. V lost 2 bases and J 5 bases, leaving 15 bases between the germline ends. The CDR3 region is CASSPGVAGLYGYTF. The CDR3 bases are TGTGCCAGCTCACCAGGAGTAGCAGGGTTATATGGCTACACCTTC.

The genes are TRBV27 and TRBJ1-3; D not resolved. This CDR3 is 16 amino acids long. The ends were cut back, 4 bases at V and 0 bases at J, with 13 bases in the middle. The germline CDR1 and CDR2 sequences are MNHEY and SMNVEV (reference sequence). CDR3 coding DNA: TGTGCCAGCAGTTCCCAAGAGGGTCTCTCTGGAAACACCATATATTTT. This gives the protein CASSSQEGLSGNTIYF.